The following is a TCR beta chain sequence with its context. These data are taken from a study of blood T cell repertoires in COVID-19. Study background: From T cells, B-cell-depleted T cells, or PBMCs came the material, which was cDNA or gDNA.

V was pared by 4 bases and J by 4 bases, with 4 bases of the junction left unmatched. CDR1 is LNHDA and CDR2 is SQIVND in the germline V gene (reference sequence). The CDR3 extends over 15 amino acids. Assay: immunoSEQ multiplex PCR; the TCRdb copy retains only in-frame clones and omits some. In the table there are roughly 100,000 clones, approximately 84% of which are singletons. Sequencing was done on a sample of peripheral blood. The clonotype originates from a man aged 60 to 69 with acute or convalescent COVID-19. The chain recombines TRBV19 with TRBJ2-2, with 9 bases lining up with TRBD1. Here the CDR3 DNA reads TGTGCCAGTAGTAGACAGGGGGTTGGCACCGGGGAGCTGTTTTTT. Amino acids: CASSRQGVGTGELFF.